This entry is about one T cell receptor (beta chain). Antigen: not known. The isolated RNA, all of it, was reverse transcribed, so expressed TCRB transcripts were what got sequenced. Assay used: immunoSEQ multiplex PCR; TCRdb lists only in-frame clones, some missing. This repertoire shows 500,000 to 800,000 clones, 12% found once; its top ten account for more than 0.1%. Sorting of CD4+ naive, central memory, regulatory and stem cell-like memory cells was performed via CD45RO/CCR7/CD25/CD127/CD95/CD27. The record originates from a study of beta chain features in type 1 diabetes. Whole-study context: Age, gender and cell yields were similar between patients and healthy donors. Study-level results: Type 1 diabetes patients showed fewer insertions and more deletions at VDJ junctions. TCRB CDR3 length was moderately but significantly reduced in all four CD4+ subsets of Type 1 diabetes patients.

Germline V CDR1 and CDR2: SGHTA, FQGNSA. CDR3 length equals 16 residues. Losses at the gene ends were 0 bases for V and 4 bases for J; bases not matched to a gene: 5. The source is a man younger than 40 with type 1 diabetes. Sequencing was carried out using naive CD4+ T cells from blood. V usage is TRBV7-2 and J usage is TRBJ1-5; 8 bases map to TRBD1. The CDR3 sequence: CASSLAGQGGNQPQHF. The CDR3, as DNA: TGTGCCAGCAGCTTAGCCGGACAGGGCGGAAATCAGCCCCAGCATTTT.